Listed here is a single T cell receptor (beta chain). Generation of TCR beta libraries used UMI-labeled 5' RACE. For each CDR3 protein, TCRdb gives one entry from its re-call of the 5' RACE reads, without DNA. Its clone listing holds approximately 9,400 distinct CDR3 sequences. The record originates from a study of human CD8 memory T cell subsets. The sequence came from a human donor in good health. Sequenced sample: CD8+ T cells from PBMCs.

The CDR3: CASSLTSGDSYEQYF. The chain uses TRBV5-1 and TRBJ2-7; checking the TCRdb D call of TRBD2 is not possible without DNA. CDR1 and CDR2 (germline): SGHRS, YFSETQ. CDR3 length: 15 residues. Full variable domain (rest looked up from reference TRBV5-1 and TRBJ2-7): KAGVTQTPRYLIKTRGQQVTLSCSPISGHRSVSWYQQTPGQGLQFLFEYFSETQRNKGNFPGRFSGRQFSNSRSEMNVSTLELGDSALYLCASSLTSGDSYEQYFGPGTRLTVT.